The entry that follows covers one TCR beta chain sequence. There is no known antigen for this receptor. Per-base quality was not reported, and no clone a single base away is much larger than it. Different DNA sequences within this sample yield the same CDR3. Spanning cysteine to phenylalanine, the CDR3 consists of 15 amino acids. Only the CDR3 DNA is retained, 45 bases long and in frame from the first base. The germline V end is reduced by 4 bases and the J end by 2 bases; junction bases left unmatched: 6. For CDR1 and CDR2, the germline V gene lists SGHRS and YFSETQ. This entry comes from a study of beta chain features in type 1 diabetes (dated by TCRdb to between 2018 and 2020). With regard to the full study: Mean age, gender distribution, total cell number and subset yield did not differ between patients and healthy donors. A total of 90 million to 140 million sorted cells were examined across all samples, and RNA yield correlated strongly with the number of cells per subset. In the study, TCRB repertoires of sorted circulating CD4+ T cell subsets from recently diagnosed type 1 diabetes patients were compared with those of matched healthy donors. Regulatory and stem cell-like memory subsets were isolated from only 8 patients and about 8 healthy donors, whereas naive and central memory subsets came from all 30 or so donors. The full study reports these points: Shorter templates might be favored by PCR, yet because patient and control samples were amplified and corrected together, any such skew would affect both groups equally. Naive, central memory and regulatory TCRB repertoires appeared more similar among patients than among healthy donors. At VDJ recombination sites, type 1 diabetes patients had fewer insertions and more deleted nucleotides, which implies abnormalities in thymic rearrangement. Only small numbers of individuals were included in the HLA sub-analyses, which left unresolved whether HLA type had any influence on TCRB rearrangement. Because cDNA rather than genomic DNA was sequenced, highly expressing activated cells could have been over-represented, although no difference in activation and CD3 levels was found between groups. A moderate but significant shortening of TCRB CDR3 length was observed in type 1 diabetes patients in all four CD4+ subsets.

All of the isolated RNA was reverse transcribed with the High Capacity cDNA Reverse Transcription Kit, so expressed TCRB transcripts were sequenced. Deep immunoSEQ sequencing was applied to naive, central memory and regulatory T cell samples, giving an average of roughly 3.3 million total reads per sample. After sorted cells were lysed in RLT buffer, RNA was extracted with DNase-treated RNeasy Micro or Mini kits, with the choice depending on cell number. To prevent cross-contamination, every cell subset was processed on its own, while patient and healthy donor samples were processed together. Using the immunoSEQ multiplex PCR, TCRB sequences were amplified from cDNA into 87-bp fragments spanning the CDR3 region. Sequencing of the amplicons was done on the Illumina HiSeq platform. The paper's data handling went like this. Synthetic template baselines were used to correct PCR bias computationally, reads within Hamming distance 2 were collapsed together, and singletons that could not be merged were discarded. Reads were aligned against IMGT to assign V, D and J genes, CDR3 length and insertions or deletions at six rearrangement sites. Within each subset, clonotype counts were normalized to the number of sorted cells before true diversity and Gini coefficients were calculated with the tcR R package. The overlap coefficient, calculated on TCRB nucleotide sequences, was used to quantify repertoire sharing. As a proxy for the pre-selection repertoire, out-of-frame TCRB sequences from naive cells were analyzed. The immuneACCESS repertoire file appears here via TCRdb, limited to in-frame rearrangements. These files lack a portion of the clones; in checked studies, under half of the deficit traces to unresolved V genes, and the cause of the others is not known. That table supplies the V and J calls and clone size; D and trimming were determined from the DNA. Recorded for this sample are hundreds of thousands of clones; about a sixth of them occurred a single time. The ten largest clonotypes hold 0.093% of the sample.

From each donor, a single peripheral blood sample of about 110 mL on average was drawn into heparinised tubes. A BD FACSAria II was used to sort naive, central memory, regulatory and stem cell-like memory CD4+ T cells with a panel that included CD45RO, CCR7, CD25, CD127, CD95 and CD27. Purity was above 95% for every sorted population. PBMCs were isolated right away by Lymphoprep density gradient centrifugation and were stained directly, without culture. So that batch effects would be minimized, each experiment stained and sorted samples in pairs, pairing one healthy donor with one patient. The specimen sequenced was naive CD4+ T cells from blood. The cell subset or site label on this specimen signifies: true naive CD4+ T cells. The sequence is built from TRBV5-1 and TRBJ1-5; 7 middle bases align to TRBD1. This receptor was obtained from a man younger than 35 in good health. The CDR3 protein: CASSLGQGGNQPQHF. The DNA sequence is given as TGCGCCAGCAGCCTCGGGCAGGGGGGCAATCAGCCCCAGCATTTT.